This T cell receptor beta chain is drawn from a study of CD8 T cells in ankylosing spondylitis. TCRdb reprocessed the 5' RACE reads via MiXCR and lists one record per CDR3 protein. The table records about 130,000 distinct CDR3 sequences, over 7% of them present only once. CDR1 is SGHTA and CDR2 is FQGNSA in the germline V gene. With 1 base removed from V and 2 bases from J, the gap between germline ends came to 3 bases. This CDR3 has 12 amino acids. Study observations and caveats: A TCR beta motif of about eight highly homologous variants appeared characteristic of ankylosing spondylitis blood. Earlier work had already found some motif variants in reactive arthritis synovial fluid and blood. Disease-associated clones were reportedly significantly overrepresented in matched ankylosing spondylitis synovial fluid.

This clonotype was observed many times. Its antigen is still unknown. V and J are TRBV7-2 and TRBJ2-7; D gene unclear. The sequence was obtained from a male donor with ankylosing spondylitis or in good health (not recorded which). The sample comprised blood, either unsorted or a sorted T cell fraction (not recorded which). CDR3 amino acids: CASSLVTYEQYF. The CDR3 nucleotides read TGTGCCAGCAGCTTAGTGACCTACGAGCAGTACTTC.